A single sample gave rise to the 12 T cell receptor beta chains below, sequenced in a study of tissue T cells after allogeneic stem cell transplantation (dated by TCRdb to about 2022). Library creation used the immunoSEQ multiplex PCR assay. Here the immuneACCESS table is served through TCRdb, limited to in-frame sequences with V and J called. Missing clones are a known gap in these copies; in checked studies unresolved V genes cover under half, and the rest lacks a known reason. Present in this sample are roughly 1,600 clones, about 50% of which were seen just once. The ten largest account for around 32% of the sample. In the paper's terms, the time point label means: mouse harvest day 14 after allogeneic transplant. Each mouse graft consisted of 10^7 T-cell-depleted bone marrow cells plus 10^6 splenic CD5+ T cells and was given by tail vein injection. Sequenced: spleen. All receptors come from a female BALB/c mouse given C57BL/6 T cells with graft-versus-host disease after an allogeneic hematopoietic cell transplant.

In regard to this clone: The genes and germline here are from mouse. The read falls 1 residue short of the CDR3 end, and the missing part is taken from the germline J gene. The chain joins TRBV29 to TRBJ2-7; 7 bases are a match to TRBD2. Germline CDR1 MSHET, CDR2 SYDVDS. J gave up 2 bases and V 11 bases, and 3 bases lay outside the gene matches. This CDR3 is 11 amino acids long. This CDR3 reads CAGGEPYEQYF. The covered CDR3 bases are TGTGCTGGGGGGGAGCCCTATGAACAGTAC.

About this clone: Gene names refer to mouse genes. The read terminates 1 residue before the CDR3 end, so the remaining end is supplied by the germline J gene. The chain combines TRBV19 with TRBJ2-5; the D gene is possibly TRBD2 (6 bases). The germline V gene has CDR1 FNHDT and CDR2 SITEND (reference sequence). The CDR3 totals 13 residues. Between the trimmed V and J ends, which lost 4 bases and 2 bases, there was a span of 8 bases. CDR3: CASSPGGQDTQYF. The covered CDR3 bases are TGTGCCAGCAGTCCGGGGGGCCAAGACACCCAGTAC.

This clone showed up just a few times. Gene and germline names: mouse. The CDR3 end is not reached by the read, which stops 1 residue before it; the germline J gene fills it in. The chain is built from TRBV19 and TRBJ2-3, with 8 positions matching TRBD1. The ends lost 5 bases at V and 3 bases at J; junction bases unmatched: 2. This CDR3 has 13 residues. CDR1 and CDR2 (germline): FNHDT, SITEND (reference sequence). The DNA read from the CDR3 is TGTGCCAGCAGAGACAGGGGAGCAGAAACGCTGTAT. Its protein is CASRDRGAETLY. The whole CDR3 sequence reads CASRDRGAETLYF.

This clone was detected only a few times. All gene names here are mouse names. The read falls 1 residue short of the CDR3 end, and the missing part is taken from the germline J gene. The chain is built from TRBV23 and TRBJ2-1; the table assigns TRBD1, which was not confirmed against the DNA. The CDR3 has 15 residues. Germline V CDR1 and CDR2: KGHTA, FQNQQP. The covered CDR3 bases are TGCTCCAGCAGTCAACCCCGACAAAACTATGCTGAGCAGTTC. Its protein product is CSSSQPRQNYAEQF. The complete CDR3 sequence is CSSSQPRQNYAEQFF.

As to this clone: The listed genes are named as in mouse. The read is 1 residue too short to cover the CDR3 end, so that end is filled in from the germline J gene. The chain combines TRBV15 with TRBJ1-2; D call uncertain. CDR1 and CDR2 from the germline V gene are SGHND and FRSKSL. The CDR3 runs to 11 residues. The V end was cut by 6 bases, the J end by 6 bases, with 8 bases between. The CDR3 DNA, read in part, is TGTGCCAGCAGCCTGTTGGCCGACTACACC. Its translation is CASSLLADYT. The complete CDR3 sequence is CASSLLADYTF.

Regarding this clone: Genes and germline come from the mouse. The read gets to within 1 residue of the CDR3 end, and the germline J gene fills in the rest. V and J are TRBV3 and TRBJ1-2; D not certain. Trimming removed 5 bases from V and 0 bases from J, with 13 bases in between. CDR1 is SNHLY and CDR2 is FYNGKV in the germline V gene (reference sequence). The CDR3 totals 15 residues. The DNA read from the CDR3 is TGTGCCAGCAGCGAGGGCAGGTTTGCAAACTCCGACTACACC. This gives the protein CASSEGRFANSDYT. The CDR3 in its entirety is CASSEGRFANSDYTF.

Concerning this clone: Genes here carry mouse names. The read halts 1 residue ahead of the CDR3 end, with the missing end drawn from the germline J gene. The chain links TRBV16 to TRBJ1-2, with 7 bases identical to TRBD1. Germline V lookup: CDR1 SGHSA, CDR2 FRNQAP. CDR3 length: 14 residues. The ends lost 6 bases at V and 0 bases at J; junction bases unmatched: 4. CDR3 sequence reads: CASSPGTANSDYTF. The CDR3 DNA, read in part, is TGTGCAAGCAGTCCCGGGACAGCAAACTCCGACTACACC. Supplemented by reference TRBV16 and TRBJ1-2, the full variable domain reads NAGVIQTPRHKVTGKGQEATLWCEPISGHSAVFWYRQTIVQGLEFLTYFRNQAPIDDSGMPKERFSAQMPNQSHSTLKIQSTQPQDSAVYLCASSPGTANSDYTFGSGTRLLVI.

To note about this clone: All gene names here are mouse names. The read is 1 residue too short to cover the CDR3 end, so that end is filled in from the germline J gene. The chain is built from TRBV1 and TRBJ2-1; 8 bases align to TRBD2. The CDR3 has 14 amino acids. Germline V gene data show CDR1 as NSQYPW and CDR2 as LRSPGD (reference sequence). With 3 bases clipped from V and 8 bases from J, the junction kept 6 bases outside the gene matches. CDR3 sequence: CTCSARLGYTEQFF. The part of the CDR3 DNA that was read is TGCACCTGCAGTGCCCGACTGGGGTATACTGAGCAGTTC.

Remarks on this clone: Any gene name here is a mouse gene name. Read data end 1 residue before the CDR3 end; the end is taken from the germline J gene. V gene TRBV26 combines with J gene TRBJ2-2; the D is unclear. Between the trimmed V and J ends, which lost 0 bases and 0 bases, there was a span of 5 bases. Germline loops: CDR1 KGHPV, CDR2 FQNQEV (reference sequence). This CDR3 comprises 15 residues. The CDR3 sequence is CASSLSGPNTGQLYF. The covered CDR3 bases are TGTGCCAGCAGTCTGTCTGGTCCAAACACCGGGCAGCTCTAC.

About this clone itself: Gene and germline names: mouse. The read terminates 1 residue ahead of where the CDR3 ends, so the germline J gene completes it. This chain connects TRBV4 to TRBJ2-1; 13 bases agree with TRBD2. V lost 5 bases and J lost 7; bases outside the gene matches: 5. The germline CDR1 and CDR2 sequences are LGHDT and YNNKQL (reference sequence). The CDR3 length is 15 residues. CDR3 bases read: TGTGCCAGCAGCCGGACTGGGGGGGCAGGGGCTGAGCAGTTC. It encodes CASSRTGGAGAEQF. The full CDR3 is CASSRTGGAGAEQFF.

On this clone itself: Gene names refer to mouse genes. The DNA ends 1 residue before the CDR3 does, and the rest of the CDR3 is filled in from the germline J gene. The chain links TRBV23 to TRBJ1-3; the D call of TRBD1 is as the table states it, not checked on the DNA. The CDR3 sequence is 17 residues long. Per the germline V gene, CDR1 is KGHTA and CDR2 is FQNQQP. CDR3 DNA (partial): TGCTCCAGCAGCCGACAGGGGCCGTCTAATTCTGGAAATACGCTCTAT. It codes for CSSSRQGPSNSGNTLY. The entire CDR3 is CSSSRQGPSNSGNTLYF.

On this clone itself: The junction and the germline gene differ at one end; a read error may be behind it. Here the gene names and germline are mouse. The read comes to an end 1 residue before the CDR3 does, leaving the germline J gene to fill in the end. V is TRBV13-2 and J is TRBJ2-7, with 9 nucleotides matching TRBD2. The CDR3 consists of 15 residues. Germline CDR1 is NNHNN and CDR2 is SYGAGS (reference sequence). The sequenced part of the CDR3 DNA is TGTGCCAGCAGTGATTCGGCTGGGGGGGTTGATGAACAGTAC. This sequence encodes CASSDSAGGVDEQY. From start to end, the CDR3 is CASSDSAGGVDEQYF.